This TCR beta chain was profiled in a study of blood T cells in healthy people across ages. Total RNA extraction produced at least 5.5 micrograms (per sample) for the study. The V gene's germline CDR1 is SGHRS and CDR2 YFSETQ. V lost 3 bases, J lost 2 bases, and 8 bases stayed unmatched. CDR3 length equals 15 residues. Primers used in a second PCR of about 7 to 12 cycles were a sample-barcoded 5' primer and a J-beta primer mix. TCRdb reprocessed the 5' RACE reads via MiXCR and lists one record per CDR3 protein. There are roughly 1.4 million distinct CDR3 sequences in the sample; around 59% occur only once, and roughly 7% lies in the top ten. Overall study results and limits: Across the age range, TCR beta diversity per million T cells fell in a roughly linear way. Changes seen in expanded clonotypes were possibly confounded by donor CMV status left unknown. Compared with aged donors, long-lived donors showed fewer expanded clones, suggesting selection.

Remarks on this clonotype: The antigen remains unidentified.

The sequence came from a man aged 18 to 30 in good health. Sample: blood. The chain couples TRBV5-1 to TRBJ2-7, with 7 nucleotides matching TRBD1. The CDR3 loop is CASSSFLTGTYEQYF. CDR3 coding DNA: TGCGCCAGCAGCTCTTTCTTGACAGGGACCTACGAGCAGTACTTC.